This TCR beta chain was sequenced for a study of shared clonotypes between healthy human individuals (dated by TCRdb to 2018 to 2020). As for the study more broadly: The cohort comprised a couple of women and a few men aged 18 to 49 years. To estimate repertoire size and how much clonotype sharing occurs between individuals, the study deeply sequenced the blood TCR repertoires of about 5 healthy adults. To increase sequencing depth and limit assay-specific biases, different laboratories used diverse techniques to prepare libraries and sequence TCR repertoires. Each donor's leukapheresis produced roughly between about 0.9 and 9.5 billion PBMCs.

Study-level results and caveats: Because the study included only a small number of donors, the genetic and exposure-history diversity represented was limited. Based on pairwise subsampling, the degree of clonotype sharing among donors was expected to be affected by sequencing depth. Only blood was sampled, and tissue TCR repertoires likely differ from those in blood.

The donors were healthy, HIV-negative adults who had no recently reported acute infections or vaccinations. All donors were Caucasian adults living in Nashville, Tennessee, USA. For unsorted samples, about 90 million PBMCs were counted and genomic DNA was extracted with the QIAamp DNA Blood Mini kit. After blood collection by leukapheresis, PBMCs were isolated using Ficoll-Histopaque density gradient centrifugation and then cryopreserved in the vapor phase of liquid nitrogen. TCR CDR3 regions were amplified from genomic DNA by multiplex PCR using the deep immunoSEQ assay. Extracted genomic DNA from each cell subset was distributed evenly across all wells of several immunoSEQ 96-well plates, and each plate was treated as a replicate. For unsorted PBMC, roughly 0.3 ug of genomic DNA, equivalent to around 30,000 T cell genomes, went into each replicate PCR. Ten immunoSEQ deep assay plates were used to sequence the unsorted PBMC genomic DNA. Purified libraries were quantified with a Qubit 3.0 fluorometer, sized on a Bioanalyzer 2100, and re-quantified with the KAPA Library Quantification kit. Every immunoSEQ 96-well plate was sequenced on a separate single-read 150-cycle Illumina NextSeq 550 flow cell. As for how the authors treated the data: Because only junctional sequences without quality scores were contained in the immunoSEQ output, filtering matching that applied to full-length reads could not be performed. To assign V/J genes and CDR3, sequences were annotated against IMGT germline references using PyIR, a Python wrapper for IgBLAST v1.9. Reads with weak V/J assignments (E-value above 1e-6), missing CDR3, stop codons, out-of-frame junctions, or ambiguous translated residues were removed. V3J clonotypes were defined as sequences sharing an identical inferred V gene, J gene, and CDR3 amino acid sequence. Percentage overlap between repertoires was calculated by dividing the number of shared unique clonotypes by the size of the smaller repertoire. Richness of each repertoire was evaluated using RTK rarefaction, the Chao1 estimator, and Recon v2.1 estimates of unobserved clonotypes. TCRdb stores this immuneACCESS table with in-frame sequences only. Part of the clones is absent; in the studies checked, under half of the shortfall reflects unresolved V genes, and no reason is known for the rest. The V and J calls and clone size are taken from that table; D and trimming were inferred from the DNA. The sample contains fewer than 500,000 clones, 60% to 80% of them found a single time. Jointly, the top ten make up about 12% of the sample.

Concerning this clone itself: This clone's antigen is unknown. Per-base qualities were not stored, and no clone one base away is much larger.

The clonotype was recovered from a woman in her thirties or forties in good health. Some clones in this sample may be carry-over from other donors' samples. The sample was PBMCs.

The encoded CDR3 is CASREGTSGANVLTF. The sequenced DNA: TGTGCCAGCAGAGAGGGGACCTCTGGGGCCAACGTCCTGACTTTC. The receptor chain draws on TRBV7-9 and TRBJ2-6; the D region is possibly TRBD1 or TRBD2, each matching across 5 bases. CDR1 SEHNR and CDR2 FQNEAQ were looked up in the germline V gene (reference sequence). A distance of 9 bases separates the germline ends of V and J, which lose 6 bases and 0 bases respectively. The CDR3 spans 15 residues, from the cysteine through the phenylalanine. Only the CDR3 DNA stays, 45 bases, in frame from base 1.